This T cell receptor (beta chain) was obtained from a study of shared clonotypes between healthy human individuals. J gave up 2 bases and V 3 bases, and 6 bases lay outside the gene matches. Germline loops: CDR1 ENHRY, CDR2 SYGVKD. There are 16 residues in the CDR3. Pooled CD45RO+ cells and CCR7-negative CD45RA+ TemRA cells made up CD8 memory. Sequencing was performed with immunoSEQ multiplex PCR; in TCRdb, only in-frame clones are kept and a portion is missing. The top ten hold approximately 35% of the sample, which has around 690,000 clones, about 90% seen once. Sequenced sample: memory CD8+ T cells from PBMCs. This sample's subset: CD45RO+ cells pooled with CCR7-negative TemRA cells. The chain recombines TRBV10-3 with TRBJ1-3; the match to TRBD1 covers 8 bases. This receptor was identified in a man between 18 and 35 years old in good health. Some clones in this sample may be carry-over from other donors' samples. DNA for the CDR3: TGTGCCATCAGTGATTCCGACAGGGGAACTGGAAACACCATATATTTT. It yields the protein CAISDSDRGTGNTIYF.